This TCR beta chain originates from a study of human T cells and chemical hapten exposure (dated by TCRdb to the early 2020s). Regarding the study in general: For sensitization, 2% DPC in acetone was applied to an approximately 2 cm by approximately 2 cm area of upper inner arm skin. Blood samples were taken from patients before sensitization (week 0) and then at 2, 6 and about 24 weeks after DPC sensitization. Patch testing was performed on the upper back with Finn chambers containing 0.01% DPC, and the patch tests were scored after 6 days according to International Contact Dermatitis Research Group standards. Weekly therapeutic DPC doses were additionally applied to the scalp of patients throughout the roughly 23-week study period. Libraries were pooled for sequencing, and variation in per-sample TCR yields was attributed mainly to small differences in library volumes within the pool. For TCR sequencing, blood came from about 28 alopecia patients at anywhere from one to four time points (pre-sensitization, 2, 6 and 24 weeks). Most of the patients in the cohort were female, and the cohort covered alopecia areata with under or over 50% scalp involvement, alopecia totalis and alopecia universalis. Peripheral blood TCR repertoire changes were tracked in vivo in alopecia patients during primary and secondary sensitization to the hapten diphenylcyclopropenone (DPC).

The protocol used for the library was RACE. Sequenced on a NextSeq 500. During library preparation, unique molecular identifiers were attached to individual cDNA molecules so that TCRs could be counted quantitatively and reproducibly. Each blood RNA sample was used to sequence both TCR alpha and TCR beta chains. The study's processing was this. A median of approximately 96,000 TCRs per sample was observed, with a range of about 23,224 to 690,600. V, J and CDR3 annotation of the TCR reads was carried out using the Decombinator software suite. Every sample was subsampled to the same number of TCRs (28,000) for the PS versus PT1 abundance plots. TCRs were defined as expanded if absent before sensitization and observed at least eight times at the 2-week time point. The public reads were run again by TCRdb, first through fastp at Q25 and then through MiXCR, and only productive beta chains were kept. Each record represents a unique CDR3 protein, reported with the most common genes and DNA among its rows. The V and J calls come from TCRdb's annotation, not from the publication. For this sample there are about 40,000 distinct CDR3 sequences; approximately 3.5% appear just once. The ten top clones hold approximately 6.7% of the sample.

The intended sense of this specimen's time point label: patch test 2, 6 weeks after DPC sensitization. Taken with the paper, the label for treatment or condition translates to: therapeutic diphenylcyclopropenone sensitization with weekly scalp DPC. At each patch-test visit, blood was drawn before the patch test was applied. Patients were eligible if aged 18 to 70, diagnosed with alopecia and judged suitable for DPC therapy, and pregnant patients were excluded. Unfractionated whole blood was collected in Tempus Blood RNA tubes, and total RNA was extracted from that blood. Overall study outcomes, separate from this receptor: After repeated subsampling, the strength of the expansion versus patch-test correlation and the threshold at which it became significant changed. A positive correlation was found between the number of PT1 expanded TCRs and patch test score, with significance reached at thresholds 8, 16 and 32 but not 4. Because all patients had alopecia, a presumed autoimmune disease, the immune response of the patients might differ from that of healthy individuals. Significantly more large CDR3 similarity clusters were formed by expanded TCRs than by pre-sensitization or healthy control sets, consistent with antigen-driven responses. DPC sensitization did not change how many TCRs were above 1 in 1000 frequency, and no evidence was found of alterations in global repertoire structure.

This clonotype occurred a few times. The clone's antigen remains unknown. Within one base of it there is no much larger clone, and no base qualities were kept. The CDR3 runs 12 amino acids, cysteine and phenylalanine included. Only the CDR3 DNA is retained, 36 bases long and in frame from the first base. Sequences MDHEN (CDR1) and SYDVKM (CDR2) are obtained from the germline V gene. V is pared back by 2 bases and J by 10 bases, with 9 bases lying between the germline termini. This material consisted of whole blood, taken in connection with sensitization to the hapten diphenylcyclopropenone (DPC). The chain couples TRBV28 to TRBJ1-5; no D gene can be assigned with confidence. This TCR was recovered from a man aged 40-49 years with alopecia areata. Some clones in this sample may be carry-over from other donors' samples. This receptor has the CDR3 CASSLSRPPQHF. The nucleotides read TGTGCCAGCAGTTTAAGCAGACCCCCCCAGCATTTT.